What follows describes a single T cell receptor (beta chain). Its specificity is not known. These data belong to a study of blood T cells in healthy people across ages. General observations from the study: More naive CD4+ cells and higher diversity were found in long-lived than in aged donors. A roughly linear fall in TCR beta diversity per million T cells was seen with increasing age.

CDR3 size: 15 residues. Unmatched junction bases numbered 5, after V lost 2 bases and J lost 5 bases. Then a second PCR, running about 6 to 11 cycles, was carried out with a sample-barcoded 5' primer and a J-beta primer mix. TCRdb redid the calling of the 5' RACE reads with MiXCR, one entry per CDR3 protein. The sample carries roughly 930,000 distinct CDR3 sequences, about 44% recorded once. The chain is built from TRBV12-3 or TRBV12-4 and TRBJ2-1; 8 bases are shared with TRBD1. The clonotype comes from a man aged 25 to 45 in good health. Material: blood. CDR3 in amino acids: CASSLRTGSNNEQFF. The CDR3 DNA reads TGTGCCAGCAGTTTACGGACAGGGTCAAACAATGAGCAGTTCTTC.